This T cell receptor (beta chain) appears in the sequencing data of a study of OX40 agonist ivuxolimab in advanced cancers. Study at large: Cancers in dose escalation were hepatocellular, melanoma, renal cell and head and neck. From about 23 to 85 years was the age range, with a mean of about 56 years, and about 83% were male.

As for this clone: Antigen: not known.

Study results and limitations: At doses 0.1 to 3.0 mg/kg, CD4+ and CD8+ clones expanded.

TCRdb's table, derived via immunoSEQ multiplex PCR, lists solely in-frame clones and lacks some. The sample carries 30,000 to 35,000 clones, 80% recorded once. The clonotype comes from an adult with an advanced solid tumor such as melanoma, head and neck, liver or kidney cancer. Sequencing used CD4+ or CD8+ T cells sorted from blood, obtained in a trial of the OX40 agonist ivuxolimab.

This CDR3 is CAWSVRTGLAGANVLTF. The CDR3 region has the DNA TGTGCCTGGAGTGTACGAACAGGACTGGCTGGGGCCAACGTCCTGACTTTC. V is TRBV30 and J is TRBJ2-6; TRBD1 or TRBD2 may be the D gene (5 bases each). Germline lookup yields CDR1 GTSNPN and CDR2 SVGIG (reference sequence). V was shortened by 0 bases and J by 2 bases, with 14 bases between the two germline ends. This CDR3 is 17 amino acids long.